This T cell receptor (beta chain) was recorded in a study of OX40 agonist ivuxolimab in advanced cancers. Study background: Participants could have had prior anti-PD-1, anti-PD-L1 or anti-CTLA-4 therapy, and approximately 40% had some.

About this clone: Its target is not known.

CDR1 and CDR2 (germline): SGHRS, YFSETQ. This CDR3 has 14 residues. Trimming pared 0 bases from V and 6 bases from J, leaving 11 bases between. Assay used: immunoSEQ multiplex PCR; TCRdb lists only in-frame clones, some missing. The table records 40,000 to 50,000 clones, 80% to 90% of them present only once. Broader study findings: Expanded peripheral T-cell antigen specificity went undetermined.

The TCR comes from an adult with an advanced solid tumor such as melanoma, head and neck, liver or kidney cancer. This sample comprised CD4+ or CD8+ T cells sorted from blood, obtained in a trial of the OX40 agonist ivuxolimab. This rearrangement joins TRBV5-1 to TRBJ2-3, with D possibly being TRBD2 (5 bases). CDR3 nucleotides: TGCGCCAGCAGCTTGGAGACGGCGGGCGATACGCAGTATTTT. Protein sequence: CASSLETAGDTQYF.